Detailed here is one T cell receptor beta chain. Germline values: CDR1 SGHRS, CDR2 YFSETQ. V trimming: 2 bases; J trimming: 8 bases; junction bases outside the gene matches: 10. The CDR3 has 15 amino acids. Only in-frame clones appear in the TCRdb table, and some are missing; sequencing was by immunoSEQ multiplex PCR. The sample contains roughly 80,000 clones, 60% to 85% of which appear only once. The sample comes from a study of blood T cell repertoires in COVID-19. Study-level background: Sample material is recorded as cDNA or gDNA derived from T cells, B-cell-depleted T cells, or PBMCs.

The TCR originated in a human donor in a cohort sampled during active COVID-19. The chain joins TRBV5-1 to TRBJ1-2; 9 bases align to TRBD1. Sample: peripheral blood. CDR3: CASSFDTGTGRGYTF. CDR3 nucleotides: TGCGCCAGCAGCTTCGACACCGGGACAGGGAGAGGCTACACCTTC.